This TCR beta chain came from a study of blood T cell repertoires in COVID-19. Study-wide background: Acute-phase and convalescent COVID-19 samples originated in the United States, Italy and Spain. Sources were T cells, B-cell-depleted T cells, or PBMCs; the material itself was cDNA or gDNA.

Those enrolled in Seattle joined during active infection and were followed longitudinally afterward. From germline, CDR1 is LGHNA and CDR2 YSLEER. V lost 3 bases, J lost 5 bases, and 9 bases stayed unmatched. The CDR3 has 15 residues. Produced via immunoSEQ multiplex PCR; TCRdb's table is partial and in-frame only. The sample shows over 100,000 clones, around 89% of them seen only once. The sequence was collected from a man aged 60 to 75 with COVID-19, enrolled during active disease. Material for sequencing was peripheral blood. This chain joins TRBV4-3 and TRBJ2-5; 7 nucleotides match TRBD1. CDR3 sequence (DNA): TGCGCCAGCAGCCACGGAGAAAGGGGGCGGGAGACCCAGTACTTC. This gives the protein CASSHGERGRETQYF.